The 11 T cell receptor beta chains given below trace back to one sample, sequenced in a study of blood T cell repertoires in COVID-19. The method was immunoSEQ multiplex PCR; TCRdb's version includes in-frame clones alone and lacks a portion of them. The sample shows about 200,000 clones, 80% to 90% of them seen only once. The specimen sequenced was PBMCs or T cells enriched from blood (not recorded which). These receptors were taken from a woman between 18 and 29 years old who had recovered from COVID-19.

In its sample, this clone was seen once. CDR3 residues: CASSLGGTDHIDEQFF. The CDR3 DNA follows: TGTGCCAGCAGCTTAGGCGGGACAGACCACATCGATGAGCAGTTCTTC. The chain uses TRBV13 and TRBJ2-1; 7 positions agree with TRBD1. The germline CDR1 and CDR2 sequences are PRHDT and FYEKMQ (reference sequence). CDR3 size: 16 residues. The V gene end was trimmed by 0 bases and the J gene end by 8 bases; junction bases not matched to a gene: 10.

This clone appeared a single time. The J gene is TRBJ2-4, the V gene TRBV19, with D possibly being TRBD2 (6 bases). CDR3 length: 16 amino acids. V lost 4 bases and J lost 0, with 13 bases in between. Germline V CDR1 and CDR2: LNHDA, SQIVND (reference sequence). The CDR3 protein is CASSTGESLAKNIQYF. DNA of the CDR3: TGTGCCAGTAGTACGGGGGAGAGTTTAGCCAAAAACATTCAGTACTTC.

J is TRBJ1-2 and V is TRBV20-1, with 7 nucleotides matching TRBD1. Looked up from germline, CDR1 is DFQATT and CDR2 is SNEGSKA (reference sequence). The CDR3 sequence is 11 residues long. After removal of 0 bases from V and 10 bases from J, the junction contained 2 bases not matched to a gene. CDR3 in amino acids: CSARDTGDYTF. The DNA of the CDR3 is TGCAGTGCTAGAGACACAGGGGACTACACCTTC.

The chain has TRBV27 and TRBJ1-2; D may be TRBD1 (6 bases). V lost 3 bases and J lost 4, with 12 bases in between. Germline loops: CDR1 MNHEY, CDR2 SMNVEV (reference sequence). The CDR3 loop spans 14 amino acids. The CDR3, as DNA: TGTGCCAGCAGTTTGGGGGGGCCAGGCTATGGCTACACCTTC. Translation: CASSLGGPGYGYTF.

The rearrangement links TRBV5-1 to TRBJ1-1; 7 bases are a match to TRBD1. The germline V gene encodes CDR1 SGHRS and CDR2 YFSETQ. The CDR3 runs 16 residues. J was trimmed by 3 bases and V by 4 bases; bases with no gene match: 12. CDR3 protein: CASSRRTGRGDTEAFF. DNA of the CDR3: TGCGCCAGCAGCCGCAGGACAGGTAGGGGGGACACTGAAGCTTTCTTT.

This chain joins TRBV5-1 and TRBJ2-7; 10 bases match TRBD2. CDR1 and CDR2 from the germline V gene are SGHRS and YFSETQ. This CDR3 region has 17 residues. Unmatched junction bases numbered 11, after V lost 1 base and J lost 4 bases. This CDR3 is CASSLRLAGEGYYEQYF. The CDR3, as DNA: TGCGCCAGCAGCTTGCGCCTAGCGGGGGAGGGTTATTACGAGCAGTACTTC. Drawing the rest from reference TRBV5-1 and TRBJ2-7, the complete variable domain is KAGVTQTPRYLIKTRGQQVTLSCSPISGHRSVSWYQQTPGQGLQFLFEYFSETQRNKGNFPGRFSGRQFSNSRSEMNVSTLELGDSALYLCASSLRLAGEGYYEQYFGPGTRLTVT.

The CDR3, as DNA: TGCGCCAGCAGCCAAGTAAGGGGAGAGACCCAGTACTTC. This encodes CASSQVRGETQYF. The rearrangement uses TRBV4-1 and TRBJ2-5; perhaps TRBD1 as D (5 bases). The CDR3 runs to 13 residues. Trimming removed 1 base at V and 4 bases at J, with 7 bases between. In germline, CDR1 is MGHRA, CDR2 YSYEKL.

The CDR3 loop reads CASSLEARGVGNIQYF. CDR3 bases: TGTGCCAGCAGCTTAGAGGCACGGGGGGTTGGGAACATTCAGTACTTC. The chain combines TRBV7-9 with TRBJ2-4; TRBD2 agrees at 7 bases. CDR1 SEHNR and CDR2 FQNEAQ come from the germline V gene (reference sequence). The CDR3 sequence is 16 residues long. Losses at the gene ends were 1 base for V and 7 bases for J; bases not matched to a gene: 10.

This clone was picked up one time. The rearrangement uses TRBV7-8 and TRBJ1-5, with D tentatively TRBD1 (6 bases). Germline lookup yields CDR1 SGHVS and CDR2 FQNEAQ. Trimming left V 2 bases short and J 4 bases short, with 9 bases between. This CDR3 is built from 14 residues. The CDR3 nucleotides read TGTGCCAGCAGCTTACAGGGGAAAAATCAGCCCCAGCATTTT. It encodes CASSLQGKNQPQHF.

On this clone: The junction and the germline gene differ at one end; a read error may be behind it. The genes are TRBV9 and TRBJ2-7; D not certain. The CDR3 sequence is 14 residues long. Germline V gene data show CDR1 as SGDLS and CDR2 as YYNGEE. CDR3 region: CASSVGGSSYEQCF. CDR3 bases: TGTGCCAGCAGCGTCGGCGGAAGCTCCTACGAGCAGTGCTTC. The full variable domain, its missing parts supplied by reference TRBV9 and TRBJ2-7, is DSGVTQTPKHLITATGQRVTLRCSPRSGDLSVYWYQQSLDQGLQFLIQYYNGEERAKGNILERFSAQQFPDLHSELNLSSLELGDSALYFCASSVGGSSYEQCFGPGTRLTVT.

The gene calls are TRBV9 and TRBJ1-2; 8 bases match TRBD1. The CDR3 is 13 residues long. After removal of 4 bases from V and 8 bases from J, the junction contained 7 bases not matched to a gene. Germline CDR1 and CDR2: SGDLS and YYNGEE. DNA of the CDR3: TGTGCCAGCAGCTCCGGACAGGGCGGAGGCTACACCTTC. It yields the protein CASSSGQGGGYTF.